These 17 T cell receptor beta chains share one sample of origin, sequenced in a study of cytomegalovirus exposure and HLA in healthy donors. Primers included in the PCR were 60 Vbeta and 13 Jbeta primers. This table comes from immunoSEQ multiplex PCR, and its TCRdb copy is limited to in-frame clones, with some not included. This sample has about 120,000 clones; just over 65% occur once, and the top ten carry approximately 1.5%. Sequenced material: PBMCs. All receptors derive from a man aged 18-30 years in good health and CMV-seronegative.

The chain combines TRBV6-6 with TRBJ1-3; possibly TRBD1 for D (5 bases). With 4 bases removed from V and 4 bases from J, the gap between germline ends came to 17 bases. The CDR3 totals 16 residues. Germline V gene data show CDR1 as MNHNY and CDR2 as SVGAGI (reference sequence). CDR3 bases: TGTGCCAGCAGTTCTCCTCCGGGGGTCTCCGGAAACACCATATATTTT. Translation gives CASSSPPGVSGNTIYF.

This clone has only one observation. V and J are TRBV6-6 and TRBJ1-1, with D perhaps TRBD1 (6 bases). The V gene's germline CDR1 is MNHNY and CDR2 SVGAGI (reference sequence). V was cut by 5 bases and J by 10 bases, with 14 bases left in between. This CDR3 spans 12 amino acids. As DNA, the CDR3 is TGTGCCAGCAGTGCAGGCAGGGGAACAGCTTTCTTT. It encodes CASSAGRGTAFF.

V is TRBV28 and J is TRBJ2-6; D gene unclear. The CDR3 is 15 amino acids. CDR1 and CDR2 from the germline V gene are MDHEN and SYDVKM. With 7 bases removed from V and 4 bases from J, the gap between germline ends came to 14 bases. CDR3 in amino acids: CASNQLTGGANVLTF. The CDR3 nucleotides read TGTGCCAGCAATCAACTGACCGGGGGGGCCAACGTCCTGACTTTC.

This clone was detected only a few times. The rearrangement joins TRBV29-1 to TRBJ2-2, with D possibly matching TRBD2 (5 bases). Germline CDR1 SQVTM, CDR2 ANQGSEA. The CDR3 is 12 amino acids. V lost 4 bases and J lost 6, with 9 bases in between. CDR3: CSVGSGAGELFF. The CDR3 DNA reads TGCAGCGTTGGGTCCGGGGCCGGGGAGCTGTTTTTT.

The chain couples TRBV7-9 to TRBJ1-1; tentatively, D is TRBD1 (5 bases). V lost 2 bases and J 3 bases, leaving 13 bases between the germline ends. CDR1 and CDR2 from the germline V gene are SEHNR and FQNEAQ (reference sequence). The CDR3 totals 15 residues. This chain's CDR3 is CASSLLDSGDTEAFF. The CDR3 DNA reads TGTGCCAGCAGCTTACTAGACAGTGGGGACACTGAAGCTTTCTTT.

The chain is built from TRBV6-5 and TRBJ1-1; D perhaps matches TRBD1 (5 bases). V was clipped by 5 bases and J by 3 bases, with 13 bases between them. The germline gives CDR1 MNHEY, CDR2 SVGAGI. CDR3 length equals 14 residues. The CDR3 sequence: CASSKTGLDTEAFF. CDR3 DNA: TGTGCCAGCAGTAAAACAGGATTGGACACTGAAGCTTTCTTT.

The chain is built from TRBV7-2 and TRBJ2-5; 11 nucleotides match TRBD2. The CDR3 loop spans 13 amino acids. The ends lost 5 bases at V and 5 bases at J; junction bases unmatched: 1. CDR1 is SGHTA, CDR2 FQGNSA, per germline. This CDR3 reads CASSRTSGETQYF. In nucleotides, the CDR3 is TGTGCCAGCAGCCGGACTAGCGGGGAGACCCAGTACTTC.

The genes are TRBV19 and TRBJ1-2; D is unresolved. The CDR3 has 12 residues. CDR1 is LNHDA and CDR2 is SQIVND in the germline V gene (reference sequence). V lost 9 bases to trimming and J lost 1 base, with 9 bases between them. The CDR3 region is CASRELNYGYTF. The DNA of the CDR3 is TGTGCCAGCCGGGAGCTTAACTATGGCTACACCTTC.

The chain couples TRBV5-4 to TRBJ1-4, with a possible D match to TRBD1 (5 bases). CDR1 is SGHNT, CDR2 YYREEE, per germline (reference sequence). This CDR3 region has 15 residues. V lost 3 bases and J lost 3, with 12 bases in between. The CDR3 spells CASSSAGGANEKLFF. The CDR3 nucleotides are TGTGCCAGCAGCTCTGCAGGAGGGGCTAATGAAAAACTGTTTTTT. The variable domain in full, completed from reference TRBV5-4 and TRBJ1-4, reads ETGVTQSPTHLIKTRGQQVTLRCSSQSGHNTVSWYQQALGQGPQFIFQYYREEENGRGNFPPRFSGLQFPNYSSELNVNALELDDSALYLCASSSAGGANEKLFFGSGTQLSVL.

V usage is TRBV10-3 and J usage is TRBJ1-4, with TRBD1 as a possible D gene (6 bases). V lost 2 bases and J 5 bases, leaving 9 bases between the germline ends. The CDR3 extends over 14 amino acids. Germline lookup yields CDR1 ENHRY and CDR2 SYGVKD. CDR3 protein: CAISEQGRNEKLFF. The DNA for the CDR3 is TGTGCCATCAGTGAGCAGGGGCGAAATGAAAAACTGTTTTTT.

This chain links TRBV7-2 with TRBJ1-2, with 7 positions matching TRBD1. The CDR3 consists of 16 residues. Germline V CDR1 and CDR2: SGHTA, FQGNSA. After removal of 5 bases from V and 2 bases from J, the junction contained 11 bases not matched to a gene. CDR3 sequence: CASSTPEGAVNYGYTF. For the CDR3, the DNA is TGTGCCAGCAGCACACCCGAGGGGGCGGTAAACTATGGCTACACCTTC.

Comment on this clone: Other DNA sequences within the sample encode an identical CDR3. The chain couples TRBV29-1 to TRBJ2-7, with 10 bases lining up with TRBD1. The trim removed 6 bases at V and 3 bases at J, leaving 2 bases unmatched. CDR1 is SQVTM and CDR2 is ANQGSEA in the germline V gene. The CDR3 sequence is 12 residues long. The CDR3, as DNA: TGCAGCGTAGGGACAGGGGTCTACGAGCAGTACTTC. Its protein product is CSVGTGVYEQYF.

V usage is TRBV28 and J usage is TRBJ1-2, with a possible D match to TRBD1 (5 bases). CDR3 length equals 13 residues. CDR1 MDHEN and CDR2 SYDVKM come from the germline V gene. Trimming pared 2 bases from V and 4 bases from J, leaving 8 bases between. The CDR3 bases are TGTGCCAGCAGTTTAGCAGGGTCCTATGGCTACACCTTC. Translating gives CASSLAGSYGYTF.

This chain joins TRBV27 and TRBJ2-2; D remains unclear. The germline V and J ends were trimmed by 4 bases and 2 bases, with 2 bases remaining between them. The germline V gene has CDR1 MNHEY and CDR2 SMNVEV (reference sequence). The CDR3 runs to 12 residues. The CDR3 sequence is CASSSNTGELFF. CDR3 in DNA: TGTGCCAGCAGTTCTAACACCGGGGAGCTGTTTTTT.

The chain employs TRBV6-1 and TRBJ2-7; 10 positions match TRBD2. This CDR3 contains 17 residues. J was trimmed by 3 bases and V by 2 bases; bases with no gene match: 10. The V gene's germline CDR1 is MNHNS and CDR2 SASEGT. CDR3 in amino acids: CASSETGGLAGVYEQYF. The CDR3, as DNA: TGTGCCAGCAGTGAAACGGGAGGGCTAGCGGGAGTCTACGAGCAGTACTTC.

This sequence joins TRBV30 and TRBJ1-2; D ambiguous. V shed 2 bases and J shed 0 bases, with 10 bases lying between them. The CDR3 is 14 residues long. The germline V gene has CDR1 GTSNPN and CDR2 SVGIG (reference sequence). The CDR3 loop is CAWSQAPANYGYTF. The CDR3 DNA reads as TGTGCCTGGAGTCAGGCTCCAGCTAACTATGGCTACACCTTC.

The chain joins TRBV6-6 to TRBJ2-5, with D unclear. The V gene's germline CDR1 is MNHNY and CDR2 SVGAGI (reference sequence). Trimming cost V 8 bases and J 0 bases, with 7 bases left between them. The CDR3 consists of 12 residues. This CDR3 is CASQRYQETQYF. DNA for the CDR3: TGTGCCAGCCAGAGGTACCAAGAGACCCAGTACTTC.